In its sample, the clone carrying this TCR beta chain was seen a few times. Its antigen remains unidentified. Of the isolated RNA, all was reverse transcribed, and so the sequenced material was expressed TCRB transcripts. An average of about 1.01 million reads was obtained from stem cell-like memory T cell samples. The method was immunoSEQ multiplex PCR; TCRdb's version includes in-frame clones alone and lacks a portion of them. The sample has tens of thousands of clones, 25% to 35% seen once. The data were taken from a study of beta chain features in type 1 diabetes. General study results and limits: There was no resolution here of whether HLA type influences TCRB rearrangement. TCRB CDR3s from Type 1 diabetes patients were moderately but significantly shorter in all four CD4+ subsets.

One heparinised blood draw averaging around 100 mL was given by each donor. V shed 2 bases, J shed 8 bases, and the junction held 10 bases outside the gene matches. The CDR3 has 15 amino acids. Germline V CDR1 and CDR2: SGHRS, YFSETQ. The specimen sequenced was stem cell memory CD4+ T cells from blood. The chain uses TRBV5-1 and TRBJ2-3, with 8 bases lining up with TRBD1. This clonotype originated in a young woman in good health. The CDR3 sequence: CASSFASGGEGTQYF. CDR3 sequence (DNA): TGCGCCAGCAGCTTCGCGTCAGGGGGCGAGGGTACGCAGTATTTT.